This TCR beta chain was observed in a study of lymphopenia after photon versus proton radiotherapy. Points on this clone: Its antigen remains unidentified.

Findings and caveats of the study: After lymphocyte nadir, photon-treated repertoires showed oligoclonal expansion, especially CD8+ Temra. Better survival with proton therapy was suggested as possible, not demonstrated. Under photons, naive T cells and diversity fell while effector/memory populations rose.

Repertoires were generated with immunoSEQ multiplex PCR, while TCRdb's copy carries only in-frame clones and drops some. The repertoire holds 35,000 to 50,000 clones, with approximately 90% as singletons. CDR3 length: 14 amino acids. This receptor was identified in a man in his 60s with cholangiocarcinoma. The chain combines TRBV12-1 with TRBJ2-7; the DNA was not compared with TRBD1, the D call given in the table. TRBV12-1 is labeled a pseudogene. Sequencing was performed on peripheral blood, taken from a patient treated with photon-based radiotherapy. For the CDR3, the DNA is TGTGCCAGCAGCTTCCGGACAGGGGCCTACGAGCAGTACTTC. Residues: CASSFRTGAYEQYF.